This TCR beta chain was sequenced for a study of monozygotic twins with inflammatory bowel disease. Study results and caveats: Healthy twins shared more clonotypes with others than IBD patients, most markedly active ones. Patients with IBD had less TCRbeta diversity (inverse Simpson) than their healthy co-twins.

For this clonotype: Its antigen remains unidentified.

TCRdb reprocessed the 5' RACE reads; each CDR3 protein has one entry and no DNA is given. The sample's table shows roughly 150,000 distinct CDR3 sequences. The CDR3 totals 13 residues. Looked up from germline, CDR1 is SGHVS and CDR2 is FQNEAQ. The sequencing sample was made of blood. The receptor's source is a human donor with ulcerative colitis or Crohn's disease, or a healthy co-twin of an affected twin (not recorded which). The chain has TRBV7-8 and TRBJ2-4; TCRdb names TRBD1, which stays unverified in the absence of DNA. The CDR3 is CAPPGGERSIQYF.